Listed here is a single T cell receptor (beta chain). The antigen is unknown. This record comes from a study of shared clonotypes between healthy human individuals. Study findings and constraints: Blood was the only sampled material, and tissue repertoires likely differ.

Running of the assay took place at deep level. Splitting of each subset's genomic DNA was done evenly across several immunoSEQ plates. PCR replicates performed on unsorted PBMC used around 310 ng DNA, 28,000 or so T cell genomes. The repertoire was sequenced with immunoSEQ multiplex PCR; TCRdb's copy has only in-frame clones and lacks some. The data show about 510,000 clones, with almost 80% seen just once and about 12% held by the top ten. The sequence was collected from a woman between 40 and 55 years old in good health. Some clones in this sample may be carry-over from other donors' samples. The specimen was PBMCs.

The CDR3 DNA follows: TGCGCCAGCAGTGAAGGAGGGGTCCATCAGCCCCAGCATTTT. It specifies CASSEGGVHQPQHF. This rearrangement joins TRBV10-1 to TRBJ1-5; a weak D match, TRBD1 (5 bases). The CDR3 contains 14 residues. V was shortened by 3 bases and J by 5 bases, with 11 bases between the two germline ends. The V gene's germline CDR1 is WNHNN and CDR2 SYGVQD (reference sequence).